Given below is one T cell receptor (beta chain) in context. Its antigen is not identified. Scientists ran DNA taken from cultured CD4+ T cells through the Oncomine TCR Beta short-read assay for sequencing. TCRdb analysed the PCR reads with MiXCR anew, one entry per CDR3 protein. The sample holds 6,000 to 7,500 distinct CDR3 sequences, roughly 18% seen once. The data are from a study of vaccination and CD4 T cells after COVID-19. The germline gives CDR1 MNHEY, CDR2 SMNVEV (reference sequence). V trimming: 8 bases; J trimming: 0 bases; junction bases outside the gene matches: 10. This CDR3 is built from 17 residues. Described treatment: approximately nine-day PBMC culture with coronavirus spike peptide pools or control peptides (ViraFEST assay). Following culture for about 9 days, CD4+ T cells were isolated by negative selection.

The sequence was obtained from a human donor who had recovered from COVID-19. Sequences were obtained from CD4+ T cells from blood, cultured in vitro. The V and J genes are TRBV27 and TRBJ1-6; TRBD1 matches at 7 bases. This chain's CDR3 is CASGSGTASSYNSPLHF. CDR3 bases: TGTGCCAGCGGGTCGGGGACAGCCAGCTCCTATAATTCACCCCTCCACTTT.